This TCR beta chain was found in a study of blood T cell repertoires in COVID-19. The overall study: The origin of the acute and convalescent COVID-19 samples was the United States, Italy and Spain.

The CDR3 extends over 13 amino acids. V was pared by 5 bases and J by 4 bases, with 3 bases of the junction left unmatched. As originally analysed: Cell counts per sample came from amplifying reference gene primers. The repertoire was sequenced with immunoSEQ multiplex PCR; TCRdb's copy has only in-frame clones and lacks some. V and J calls and clone size are given by that table; D and trimming were obtained from the DNA. The table includes 300,000 to 350,000 clones, around 85% detected once. Cohorts were based on clinical histories the participants reported. Two consecutive negative NP/OP PCR tests, clearance, or resolved symptoms defined Cohort 3 recovery.

J is TRBJ1-2 and V is TRBV12-3 or TRBV12-4, with TRBD1 identical over 8 bases. The source of this sequence is a man aged 25 to 40 who had recovered from COVID-19. The material sequenced was PBMCs or T cells enriched from blood (not recorded which). DNA of the CDR3: TGTGCCAGCAGTAGACAGGGGCCCTATGGCTACACCTTC. It yields the protein CASSRQGPYGYTF.